This T cell receptor (beta chain) was documented in a study of cytomegalovirus exposure and HLA in healthy donors. 13 Jbeta primers and 60 Vbeta primers were used for the PCR. Assay used: immunoSEQ multiplex PCR; TCRdb lists only in-frame clones, some missing. This sample carries some 150,000 clones, with less than 3.5% going to the ten biggest clones. CDR1 is LNHDA, CDR2 SQIVND, per germline (reference sequence). V was trimmed by 5 bases and J by 3 bases, leaving 13 bases between them. The length of the CDR3 is 14 residues. On this clone: Its antigen remains unidentified.

Study-wide results and limits: Cytomegalovirus-associated status was assigned to about 170 TCR beta chains. One variant, a missense change in DCLRE1C, was linked in a later analysis to TCR beta V- and J-gene trimming. Per a prior analysis, the majority of TCR beta V segments were productive roughly 87% or roughly 30% of the time.

Sequencing was done on a sample of PBMCs. The sequence was collected from a man aged 40-55 years in good health and CMV-seronegative. The chain couples TRBV19 to TRBJ2-5; the D gene is possibly TRBD1 (5 bases). CDR3 loop: CASSVLGAEETQYF. The CDR3 DNA reads as TGTGCCAGTAGTGTCCTAGGGGCAGAAGAGACCCAGTACTTC.